A selection of T cell receptor beta chains follows, all from one sample in a study of Ad26.COV2.S vaccination and SARS-CoV-2 variants. Measured with immunoSEQ multiplex PCR; TCRdb has only the in-frame clones, and not every one. The sample has about 400,000 clones, 88% seen once. Source: peripheral blood, taken in a trial of Ad26.COV2.S vaccine versus placebo. The source of these receptors is a person aged 18 to 59 who received the Ad26.COV2.S COVID-19 vaccine or a placebo. Both conserved end residues are part of each CDR3. D genes are given only for firm matches. Some rows have no size entry. The others give once, few or many, or a class for an expanded clone.

J gene: TRBJ1-1; V gene: TRBV5-1; D gene: NA; clone size: NA; CDR3 protein: CASSSGVGTEAFF; CDR3 DNA: TGCGCCAGCAGCTCGGGGGTGGGCACTGAAGCTTTCTTT
J gene: TRBJ2-7; V gene: TRBV7-9; D gene: TRBD1; clone size: NA; CDR3 protein: CASSTRDRDYEQYF; CDR3 DNA: TGTGCCAGCAGCACCCGGGACAGGGACTACGAGCAGTACTTC
J gene: TRBJ1-2; V gene: TRBV5-4; D gene: NA; clone size: NA; CDR3 protein: CASSLTDYGYTF; CDR3 DNA: TGTGCCAGCAGCTTAACAGACTATGGCTACACCTTC
J gene: TRBJ2-3; V gene: TRBV7-5; D gene: NA; clone size: NA; CDR3 protein: CVRSLTGRETDTQYF; CDR3 DNA: TGTGTCAGAAGCTTAACAGGCAGAGAAACAGATACGCAGTATTTT
J gene: TRBJ2-2; V gene: TRBV7-2; D gene: TRBD2; clone size: NA; CDR3 protein: CASRLTSGGHQNTGELFF; CDR3 DNA: TGTGCCAGCAGATTGACTAGCGGGGGGCACCAGAACACCGGGGAGCTGTTTTTT
J gene: TRBJ1-4; V gene: TRBV6-5; D gene: NA; clone size: NA; CDR3 protein: CASSYLSGMNEKLFF; CDR3 DNA: TGTGCCAGCAGTTACCTATCGGGGATGAATGAAAAACTGTTTTTT
J gene: TRBJ2-5; V gene: TRBV7-2; D gene: TRBD2; clone size: NA; CDR3 protein: CASSLLGGGAQETQYF; CDR3 DNA: TGTGCCAGCAGCCTCCTTGGCGGGGGGGCCCAAGAGACCCAGTACTTC
J gene: TRBJ2-5; V gene: TRBV19; D gene: NA; clone size: NA; CDR3 protein: CASSKNRWGQETQYF; CDR3 DNA: TGTGCCAGTAGTAAAAACAGGTGGGGTCAAGAGACCCAGTACTTC
J gene: TRBJ2-7; V gene: TRBV7-6; D gene: NA; clone size: few; CDR3 protein: CASSLGGDEQYF; CDR3 DNA: TGTGCCAGCAGCTTGGGGGGTGACGAGCAGTACTTC
J gene: TRBJ2-1; V gene: TRBV9; D gene: TRBD1; clone size: NA; CDR3 protein: CASSAFGEGGSEQFF; CDR3 DNA: TGTGCCAGCAGCGCCTTCGGCGAAGGGGGCTCGGAGCAGTTCTTC